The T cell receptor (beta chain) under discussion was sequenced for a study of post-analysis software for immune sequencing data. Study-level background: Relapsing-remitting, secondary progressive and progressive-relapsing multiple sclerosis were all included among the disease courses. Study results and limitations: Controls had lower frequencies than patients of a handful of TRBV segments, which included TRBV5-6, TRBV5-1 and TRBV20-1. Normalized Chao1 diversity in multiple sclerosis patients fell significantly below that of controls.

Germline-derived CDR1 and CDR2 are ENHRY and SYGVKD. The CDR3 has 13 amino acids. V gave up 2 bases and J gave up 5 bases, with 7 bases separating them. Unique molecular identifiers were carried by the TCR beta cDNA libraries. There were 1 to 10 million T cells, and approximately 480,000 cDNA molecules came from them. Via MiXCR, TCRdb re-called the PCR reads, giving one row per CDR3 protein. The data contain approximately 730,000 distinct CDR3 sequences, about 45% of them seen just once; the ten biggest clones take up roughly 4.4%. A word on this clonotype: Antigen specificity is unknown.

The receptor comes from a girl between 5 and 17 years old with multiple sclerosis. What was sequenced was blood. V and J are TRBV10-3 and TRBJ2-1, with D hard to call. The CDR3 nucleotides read TGTGCCATCAGTGAGAATACGAACAATGAGCAGTTCTTC. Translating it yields CAISENTNNEQFF.